A single sample gave rise to the 8 T cell receptor beta chains below, sequenced in a study of cytomegalovirus exposure and HLA in healthy donors. Primers included in the PCR were 60 Vbeta and 13 Jbeta primers. This table comes from immunoSEQ multiplex PCR, and its TCRdb copy is limited to in-frame clones, with some not included. Among 70,000 or so clones, about nine tenths were seen once, and the ten largest hold 2%. The sequencing input was PBMCs. The receptors stem from a woman aged 30 to 39 in good health and CMV-seronegative.

The chain employs TRBV2 and TRBJ1-2; D gene uncertain. The germline V gene encodes CDR1 SNHLY and CDR2 FYNNEI. The CDR3 runs to 17 residues. The V end lost 0 bases, the J end lost 4 bases, and 18 bases lay between the germline ends. The CDR3 coding sequence is TGTGCCAGCAGTGAAGCAACGTATTCTACAGTTGTCTATGGCTACACCTTC. Its translation: CASSEATYSTVVYGYTF. The whole variable domain, remainder taken from reference TRBV2 and TRBJ1-2, is EPEVTQTPSHQVTQMGQEVILRCVPISNHLYFYWYRQILGQKVEFLVSFYNNEISEKSEIFDDQFSVERPDGSNFTLKIRSTKLEDSAMYFCASSEATYSTVVYGYTFGSGTRLTVV.

The CDR3 bases are TGCGCCAGCAGCTCAGGACTAGCGGGAGTCTACGAGCAGTACTTC. This gives the protein CASSSGLAGVYEQYF. This chain uses TRBV5-1 with TRBJ2-7; 13 nucleotides agree with TRBD2. The V segment lost 3 bases and the J segment 3 bases; nucleotides outside the gene matches: 3. The length of the CDR3 is 15 residues. Per germline, CDR1 SGHRS and CDR2 YFSETQ.

The rearrangement joins TRBV19 to TRBJ1-1, with 10 positions matching TRBD1. This CDR3 comprises 15 residues. Germline V gene lookup returns CDR1 LNHDA and CDR2 SQIVND (reference sequence). Unmatched junction bases numbered 4, after V lost 1 base and J lost 5 bases. The CDR3 DNA is TGTGCCAGTAGTATAGGACAGGGGGCCGGGACTGAAGCTTTCTTT. It yields the protein CASSIGQGAGTEAFF.

This chain connects TRBV21-1 to TRBJ2-1; TRBD2 reflects the table's D call only, with no check against the DNA. TRBV21-1 is an annotated pseudogene. This CDR3 is built from 15 residues. CDR3 DNA sequence: TGTGCCAGCAGCGGGACTACTCCCATCACGAATGAGCAGTTCTTC. Translation gives CASSGTTPITNEQFF.

The chain carries TRBV7-3 and TRBJ2-5; perhaps TRBD2 as D (5 bases). Trimming cost V 2 bases and J 5 bases, with 9 bases left between them. The CDR3 is 13 residues long. CDR1 is SGHTA, CDR2 FQGTGA, per germline. In nucleotides, the CDR3 is TGTGCCAGCAGCTTAGCGGGCCTGGAGACCCAGTACTTC. It yields the protein CASSLAGLETQYF.

This chain joins TRBV27 and TRBJ2-1; D perhaps matches TRBD2 (6 bases). The CDR3 covers 15 residues. Trimming removed 6 bases from V and 6 bases from J, with 18 bases in between. Germline V gene sequence: CDR1 MNHEY, CDR2 SMNVEV (reference sequence). The CDR3 nucleotides are TGTGCCAGCAGAATCGGGAGCCCCCTAAGCAATGAGCAGTTCTTC. Protein sequence: CASRIGSPLSNEQFF.

The J gene is TRBJ2-7, the V gene TRBV11-3; 9 nucleotides agree with TRBD2. CDR1 and CDR2 (germline): SGHNT, YENEEA. The CDR3 runs 17 residues. V shed 5 bases and J 4 bases; nucleotides not matched to a gene: 15. The CDR3 DNA follows: TGTGCCAGCAGCGATCGAGCCGGGACTAGCCCCCCGTACGAGCAGTACTTC. Encoded protein: CASSDRAGTSPPYEQYF.

The chain joins TRBV7-9 to TRBJ1-4, with D perhaps matching TRBD1 (5 bases). Trimming removed 1 base from V and 5 bases from J, with 20 bases in between. Germline lookup yields CDR1 SEHNR and CDR2 FQNEAQ (reference sequence). The CDR3 has 18 residues. CDR3 amino acids: CASSLGVLTGHLNEKLFF. CDR3 DNA: TGTGCCAGCAGCTTAGGGGTCTTGACTGGACATCTCAATGAAAAACTGTTTTTT.